Listed below are T cell receptor beta chains from one sample, sequenced in a study of immune reconstitution after stem cell transplant in scleroderma. One entry per CDR3 protein results from TCRdb running MiXCR on the RT-PCR reads. The data contain about 1,600 distinct CDR3 sequences, around 7.7% of them singletons. Specimen collection occurred before or after autologous hematopoietic stem cell transplantation (not recorded which). All receptors derive from a male donor with systemic sclerosis. The CDR3 runs from the conserved cysteine through the conserved F or W. The order of the fields is J gene, clone size, V gene, CDR3 length, D gene, CDR3 DNA, CDR3 protein. D genes are given only for firm matches. Clone size, where shown, is once, few, many, or a class for clones that have expanded.

TRBJ2-1 medium-sized TRBV6-1 14 . TGTGCCAGCAGTGAAGGGACATTATCACGTGAGCAGTTCTTC CASSEGTLSREQFF
TRBJ2-2 large TRBV7-8 15 . TGTGCCAGCAGCTTATCTCGGTCGAACACCGGGGAGCTGTTTTTT CASSLSRSNTGELFF
TRBJ1-1 medium-sized TRBV7-2 14 TRBD1 TGTGCCAGCAGCTTAGTGGACAGGGGGACTGAAGCTTTCTTT CASSLVDRGTEAFF
TRBJ2-5 medium-sized TRBV29-1 13 . TGCAGCGTCGCCCCTCAGGGAGGAGAGACCCAGTACTTC CSVAPQGGETQYF
TRBJ2-3 . TRBV20-1 16 TRBD2 TGCAGTGCGAGTACTAGCGGGGGGGTCTTCACAGATACGCAGTATTTT CSASTSGGVFTDTQYF
TRBJ1-2 medium-sized TRBV12-3/TRBV12-4 15 . TGTGCCAGCAGTTCCCGGGAACAGGGAGTCGCTGGCTACACCTTC CASSSREQGVAGYTF
TRBJ1-1 . TRBV30 13 TRBD1 TGTGCCTGGACGGGACAGCCTAACACTGAAGCTTTCTTT CAWTGQPNTEAFF
TRBJ2-1 many TRBV20-1 16 TRBD2 TGCAGTGCTAGAAAGAGTACTAGCGGGGGGATCAATGAGCAGTTCTTC CSARKSTSGGINEQFF
TRBJ2-7 medium-sized TRBV7-2 14 TRBD1 TGTGCCAGCAGCTTAGACAGGGGGCTAGACGAGCAGTACTTC CASSLDRGLDEQYF
TRBJ1-5 medium-sized TRBV12-3/TRBV12-4 12 . TGTGCCAGCAGATCTGCTGTGGCTCCCCAGCATTTT CASRSAVAPQHF
TRBJ1-5 few TRBV20-1 14 . TGCAGTGCTAGAGAATCCTATAGCAATCAGCCCCAGCATTTT CSARESYSNQPQHF
TRBJ2-3 . TRBV5-8 15 . TGTGCCAGCAGCTTGTTAGGCACTAGCACAGATACGCAGTATTTT CASSLLGTSTDTQYF
TRBJ2-3 . TRBV5-4 12 . TGTGCCAGCAGCGCCTTAGAAGATACGCAGTATTTT CASSALEDTQYF
TRBJ1-6 medium-sized TRBV20-1 15 TRBD1 TGCAGTGCCTCCTCTCGACAGGGAGGAATTTCACCCCTCCACTTT CSASSRQGGISPLHF
TRBJ2-3 medium-sized TRBV20-1 13 . TGCAGTGCTAGGGTCACAGGGTCAAATACGCAGTATTTT CSARVTGSNTQYF
TRBJ1-1 . TRBV19 13 TRBD1 TGTGCCAGTACCCCCGGGACAGGGTCTGAAGCTTTCTTT CASTPGTGSEAFF
TRBJ2-2 medium-sized TRBV7-2 14 . TGTGCCAGCAGCCCTCAGGTCGGCACCGGGGAGCTGTTTTTT CASSPQVGTGELFF
TRBJ2-3 medium-sized TRBV24-1 14 . TGTGCCACCAGTGATTTGAGGGGCACAGATACGCAGTATTTT CATSDLRGTDTQYF
TRBJ2-1 medium-sized TRBV6-4 16 TRBD2 TGTGCCAGCAGTGACTCTGGGGGGGGCTCCTACAATGAGCAGTTCTTC CASSDSGGGSYNEQFF
TRBJ2-7 medium-sized TRBV12-3/TRBV12-4 14 . TGTGCCAGCAGTTTGGGCCGAGGCGGCTACGAGCAGTACTTC CASSLGRGGYEQYF